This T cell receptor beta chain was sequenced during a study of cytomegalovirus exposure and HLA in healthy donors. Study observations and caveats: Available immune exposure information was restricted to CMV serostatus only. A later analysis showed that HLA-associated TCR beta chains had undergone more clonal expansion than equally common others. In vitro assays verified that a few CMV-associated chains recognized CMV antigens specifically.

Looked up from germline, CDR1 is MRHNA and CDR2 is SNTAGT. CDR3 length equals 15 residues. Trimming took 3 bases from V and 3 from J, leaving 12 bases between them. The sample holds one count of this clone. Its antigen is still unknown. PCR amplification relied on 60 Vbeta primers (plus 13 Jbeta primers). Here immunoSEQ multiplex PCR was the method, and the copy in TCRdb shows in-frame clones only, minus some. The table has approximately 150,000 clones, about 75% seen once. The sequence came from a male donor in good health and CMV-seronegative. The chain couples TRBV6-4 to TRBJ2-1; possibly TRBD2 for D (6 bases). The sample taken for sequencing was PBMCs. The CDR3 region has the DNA TGTGCCAGCAGTGAGGGGGGAGAAAGCTACAATGAGCAGTTCTTC. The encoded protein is CASSEGGESYNEQFF.